This T cell receptor beta chain originates from a study of Ad26.COV2.S vaccination and SARS-CoV-2 variants. Study background: As a participant in COV1001, the donor was in the Ad26.COV2.S trial arm.

This clone appeared a few times. Its matching antigen is unknown. Germline lookup yields CDR1 MDHEN and CDR2 SYDVKM. The length of the CDR3 is 13 residues. V lost 8 bases, J lost 7 bases, and 17 bases lay in between. Generated by immunoSEQ multiplex PCR, the TCRdb table keeps only in-frame clones and is missing some. The sample shows about 350,000 clones, around 89% of them seen only once. Treatment here: about 20 received Ad26.COV2.S at low or high dose, single or two shots; several received placebo; per-sample allocation not given. Sampling occurred on day 63 after the first vaccine or placebo injection. Overall study findings and caveats: Vaccinees and placebo recipients showed similar non-spike TCR breadth.

This specimen consisted of peripheral blood, obtained in a trial of Ad26.COV2.S vaccine versus placebo. The chain employs TRBV28 and TRBJ1-2, with D tentatively TRBD1 (5 bases). The sequence derives from a person between 18 and 60 years old who received the Ad26.COV2.S COVID-19 vaccine or a placebo. CDR3 loop: CASGEFRGGGYTF. CDR3 in DNA: TGTGCCAGCGGAGAATTTCGGGGGGGTGGCTACACCTTC.